The 13 T cell receptor beta chains listed next were all sequenced from one sample in a study of shared clonotypes between healthy human individuals. Profiled with immunoSEQ multiplex PCR; TCRdb holds only in-frame clones, not every one. Seen here are roughly 1 million clones, 75% to 85% observed once, and the top ten hold approximately 0.5%. The sample taken for sequencing was memory CD4+ T cells from PBMCs. Subset meaning: CD45RA-negative fraction. These receptors originate from a man between 18 and 35 years old in good health. Some clones in this sample may be carry-over from other donors' samples.

The chain carries TRBV2 and TRBJ1-3; unclear D gene. Germline V gene data show CDR1 as SNHLY and CDR2 as FYNNEI. The germline V and J ends were trimmed by 6 bases and 4 bases, with 16 bases remaining between them. The CDR3 consists of 15 residues. The CDR3, as DNA: TGTGCCAGCAGCGCCGGGGTGATACAGGGAAACACCATATATTTT. This codes for CASSAGVIQGNTIYF. The full variable domain, in which reference TRBV2 and TRBJ1-3 provide the parts outside the CDR3, is EPEVTQTPSHQVTQMGQEVILRCVPISNHLYFYWYRQILGQKVEFLVSFYNNEISEKSEIFDDQFSVERPDGSNFTLKIRSTKLEDSAMYFCASSAGVIQGNTIYFGEGSWLTVV.

This chain joins TRBV28 and TRBJ2-3; 9 bases are a match to TRBD2. Germline V gene sequence: CDR1 MDHEN, CDR2 SYDVKM. V dropped 5 bases and J dropped 6; count of bases not matched to a gene: 6. There are 14 residues in the CDR3. CDR3 residues: CASSPLAGRDTQYF. The CDR3 nucleotides read TGTGCCAGCAGTCCCCTAGCGGGAAGGGATACGCAGTATTTT.

The gene calls are TRBV28 and TRBJ2-5, with D perhaps matching TRBD1 or TRBD2 (5 bases each). The CDR3 loop spans 14 amino acids. CDR1 MDHEN and CDR2 SYDVKM come from the germline V gene. V was trimmed by 10 bases and J by 8 bases, leaving 23 bases between them. CDR3 protein: CATSSGTPLRTQYF. For the CDR3, the DNA is TGTGCCACCTCGTCCGGGACCCCTCTCCGCACCCAGTACTTC.

The chain links TRBV7-2 to TRBJ1-2; a weak D match, TRBD1 (6 bases). V was clipped by 5 bases and J by 4 bases, with 20 bases between them. The CDR3 loop spans 16 amino acids. Germline loops: CDR1 SGHTA, CDR2 FQGNSA. The CDR3 DNA sequence: TGTGCCAGCAGCCCAATTGGTCCGACAGGTGGCTATGGCTACACCTTC. Translated: CASSPIGPTGGYGYTF.

This clone was picked up a small number of times. The chain employs TRBV5-5 and TRBJ1-2; tentatively, D is TRBD1 (5 bases). Trimming pared 3 bases from V and 4 bases from J, leaving 16 bases between. This CDR3 region has 15 residues. The germline V gene encodes CDR1 SGHKS and CDR2 YYEKEE (reference sequence). CDR3 in amino acids: CASSWEANRSYGYTF. CDR3 sequence (DNA): TGTGCCAGCAGCTGGGAGGCTAACAGGAGCTATGGCTACACCTTC.

This clone was seen just once. The chain carries TRBV21-1 and TRBJ2-7; TRBD1, the table's D call, was not compared with the DNA. TRBV21-1 is given as a pseudogene. The CDR3 spans 18 residues. The CDR3 sequence is CASSRKDRQSPWAYEQYF. CDR3 nucleotide sequence: TGTGCCAGCAGTAGAAAAGACAGGCAGTCCCCCTGGGCCTACGAGCAGTACTTC.

The chain uses TRBV29-1 and TRBJ2-1; no reliable D call. The CDR3 totals 11 residues. In germline, CDR1 is SQVTM, CDR2 ANQGSEA. V was trimmed by 6 bases and J by 9 bases, leaving 12 bases between them. The CDR3 here is CSVTQLGEQFF. The CDR3 DNA is TGCAGCGTCACCCAGCTTGGTGAGCAGTTCTTC.

The chain carries TRBV15 and TRBJ1-2; a possible D gene is TRBD1 (6 bases). The V end lost 0 bases, the J end lost 13 bases, and 12 bases lay between the germline ends. CDR3 size: 12 residues. Germline loops: CDR1 LNHNV, CDR2 YYDKDF (reference sequence). CDR3 bases: TGTGCCACCAGCAGAGAGACAGGCCATCGCACCTTC. This sequence encodes CATSRETGHRTF.

The chain has TRBV7-9 and TRBJ1-2; 9 bases fit TRBD1. V dropped 6 bases and J dropped 8; count of bases not matched to a gene: 19. CDR3 size: 17 residues. The germline V gene encodes CDR1 SEHNR and CDR2 FQNEAQ (reference sequence). CDR3 nucleotides: TGTGCCAGCAGAAGATGGACAGGGGACTCCATCTTCGGGGGCTACACCTTC. It is translated as CASRRWTGDSIFGGYTF.

V and J are TRBV2 and TRBJ2-7; D gene ambiguous. The germline V gene has CDR1 SNHLY and CDR2 FYNNEI. The CDR3 length is 13 residues. Trimming cost V 6 bases and J 2 bases, with 11 bases left between them. The CDR3 protein is CASRRQATYEQYF. The CDR3 nucleotides read TGTGCCAGCAGACGGCAGGCAACCTACGAGCAGTACTTC.

The gene calls are TRBV2 and TRBJ2-7; D could derive from TRBD1 or TRBD2 (5 bases each). The germline V gene encodes CDR1 SNHLY and CDR2 FYNNEI. The CDR3 has 14 residues. The ends were cut back, 7 bases at V and 6 bases at J, with 19 bases in the middle. Here the CDR3 reads CASKSRDASAEQYF. CDR3 nucleotide sequence: TGTGCCAGCAAGTCCCGGGACGCCTCGGCCGAGCAGTACTTC. The variable domain in full, with the rest retrieved from reference TRBV2 and TRBJ2-7, is EPEVTQTPSHQVTQMGQEVILRCVPISNHLYFYWYRQILGQKVEFLVSFYNNEISEKSEIFDDQFSVERPDGSNFTLKIRSTKLEDSAMYFCASKSRDASAEQYFGPGTRLTVT.

The V gene is TRBV28, the J gene TRBJ2-5; D gene uncertain. The CDR3 loop spans 12 amino acids. Germline CDR1 MDHEN, CDR2 SYDVKM. Trimming took 6 bases from V and 1 from J, leaving 6 bases between them. The CDR3 is CASSESQETQYF. The CDR3 coding sequence is TGTGCCAGCAGCGAATCCCAAGAGACCCAGTACTTC. Supplemented by reference TRBV28 and TRBJ2-5, the full variable domain reads DVKVTQSSRYLVKRTGEKVFLECVQDMDHENMFWYRQDPGLGLRLIYFSYDVKMKEKGDIPEGYSVSREKKERFSLILESASTNQTSMYLCASSESQETQYFGPGTRLLVL.

The chain recombines TRBV18 with TRBJ2-5, with a weak D call TRBD2 (6 bases). With the DNA end fitting TRBJ2-7 better, the J assignment may be wrong. CDR1 is KGHSH and CDR2 is LQKENI in the germline V gene. CDR3 size: 17 residues. This CDR3 reads CASSRRGTPAPSYEQYF. The CDR3 nucleotides are TGTGCCAGCTCACGGCGCGGGACCCCAGCCCCCTCCTACGAGCAGTACTTC.